This passage covers 26 T cell receptor beta chains from one sample sequenced in a study of blood T cell repertoires in COVID-19. Measured with immunoSEQ multiplex PCR; TCRdb has only the in-frame clones, and not every one. The sample has some 200,000 clones, around 80% seen once. The sample comprised peripheral blood. All receptors derive from a man aged 45 to 65 with active or convalescent COVID-19.

The rearrangement uses TRBV9 and TRBJ1-2; maybe TRBD1 (6 bases). Between the trimmed V and J ends, which lost 1 base and 7 bases, there was a span of 23 bases. Germline V gives CDR1 SGDLS, CDR2 YYNGEE. The CDR3 contains 17 residues. DNA of the CDR3: TGTGCCAGCAGCGTAAGCGGCGGGGGGGGCGGCGGTGGTGGCTACACCTTC. It yields the protein CASSVSGGGGGGGGYTF.

This clone appeared a single time. The gene calls are TRBV28 and TRBJ1-1, with TRBD1 as a possible D gene (6 bases). Trimming removed 5 bases from V and 4 bases from J, with 17 bases in between. There are 15 residues in the CDR3. Looked up from germline, CDR1 is MDHEN and CDR2 is SYDVKM. The CDR3 DNA sequence: TGTGCCAGCAGTCCACCGGGACATTTTGCCACTGAAGCTTTCTTT. Residues: CASSPPGHFATEAFF. The variable domain in full, completed from reference TRBV28 and TRBJ1-1, reads DVKVTQSSRYLVKRTGEKVFLECVQDMDHENMFWYRQDPGLGLRLIYFSYDVKMKEKGDIPEGYSVSREKKERFSLILESASTNQTSMYLCASSPPGHFATEAFFGQGTRLTVV.

The chain is built from TRBV5-6 and TRBJ2-1; D uncertain. The V gene lost 3 bases and the J gene lost 6 bases, with 10 bases spanning the gap. Germline CDR1 SGHDT, CDR2 YYEEEE. The CDR3 extends over 13 amino acids. CDR3 region: CASSWAGFNEQFF. The CDR3, as DNA: TGTGCCAGCAGCTGGGCAGGCTTCAATGAGCAGTTCTTC.

A single count supports this clone. The genes are TRBV11-3 and TRBJ2-6; TRBD1 agrees at 8 bases. The CDR3 is 15 residues long. Germline CDR1 and CDR2: SGHNT and YENEEA. V shed 4 bases, J shed 2 bases, and the junction held 1 base outside the gene matches. The CDR3 loop is CASSSRGPGANVLTF. The CDR3 DNA is TGTGCCAGCAGCTCCAGGGGGCCTGGGGCCAACGTCCTGACTTTC.

CDR3 region: CASSSGTGRIQETQYF. The CDR3 nucleotides are TGTGCCAGCAGCTCCGGGACAGGGAGGATCCAAGAGACCCAGTACTTC. The chain uses TRBV7-3 and TRBJ2-5; 9 bases map to TRBD1. Germline assignment: CDR1 SGHTA and CDR2 FQGTGA. The CDR3 is 16 residues long. J gave up 1 base and V 4 bases, and 7 bases lay outside the gene matches.

The chain combines TRBV4-1 with TRBJ1-2, with D hard to call. CDR1 MGHRA and CDR2 YSYEKL come from the germline V gene. V gave up 4 bases and J gave up 2 bases, with 11 bases separating them. The CDR3 length is 14 residues. CDR3 coding DNA: TGCGCCAGCAGCCGCGAGGCCCGCAACTATGGCTACACCTTC. Residues: CASSREARNYGYTF.

V and J are TRBV6-1 and TRBJ2-1, with a possible D match to TRBD2 (6 bases). The V gene's germline CDR1 is MNHNS and CDR2 SASEGT. The CDR3 consists of 12 residues. Deletions cut 6 bases from V and 4 bases from J, with 7 bases between. The CDR3 sequence is CASRGGYNEQFF. CDR3 DNA sequence: TGTGCCAGCAGGGGGGGTTACAATGAGCAGTTCTTC.

For the CDR3, the DNA is TGTGCCACCCGGGGGGCAACGGGACATGCCTACGAGCAGTACTTC. Its translation is CATRGATGHAYEQYF. This chain joins TRBV24-1 and TRBJ2-7; D may be TRBD2 (7 bases). The length of the CDR3 is 15 residues. V dropped 9 bases and J dropped 2 bases, with 19 bases sitting between them. Germline V gene data show CDR1 as KGHDR and CDR2 as SFDVKD.

The chain couples TRBV6-5 to TRBJ1-3, with a tentative D call TRBD1 (5 bases). Between the trimmed V and J ends, which lost 11 bases and 1 base, there was a span of 18 bases. The CDR3 runs to 15 residues. Germline V CDR1 and CDR2: MNHEY, SVGAGI. The CDR3 protein is CALRRQGISGNTIYF. The CDR3 coding sequence is TGTGCCTTACGACGGCAGGGCATTTCTGGAAACACCATATATTTT.

The chain employs TRBV12-2 and TRBJ1-4; the table's D call, TRBD1, has no DNA check behind it. TRBV12-2 is annotated as a pseudogene. The CDR3 sequence is 16 residues long. This chain's CDR3 is CASRLDRGREEEKLFF. The CDR3 region has the DNA TGTGCAAGTCGCCTTGACAGGGGGCGCGAGGAAGAAAAACTGTTTTTT.

This chain links TRBV6-2 or TRBV6-3 with TRBJ1-1, with a weak D call TRBD1 (6 bases). Germline CDR1 MNHEY, CDR2 SVGEGT. V lost 0 bases to trimming and J lost 0 bases, with 20 bases between them. The CDR3 sequence is 19 residues long. DNA for the CDR3: TGTGCCAGCAGTTACTCGATGACAGGTACGGTAAGGGTGAACACTGAAGCTTTCTTT. Protein product: CASSYSMTGTVRVNTEAFF.

As DNA, the CDR3 is TGTGCCAGCAGCCCGGCTGGGAGCTCCTATAATTCACCCCTCCACTTT. The encoded protein is CASSPAGSSYNSPLHF. The V gene is TRBV28, the J gene TRBJ1-6; unclear D gene. V was pared by 6 bases and J by 0 bases, with 12 bases between. This CDR3 region has 16 residues. Germline CDR1 is MDHEN and CDR2 is SYDVKM.

The chain employs TRBV3-1 (or the pseudogene TRBV3-2) and TRBJ2-3; perhaps TRBD1 as D (6 bases). CDR1 and CDR2 from the germline V gene are LGHDT and YNNKEL (reference sequence). The CDR3 consists of 13 residues. Trimming left V 4 bases short and J 5 bases short, with 10 bases between. CDR3 bases: TGTGCCAGCAGCCTGGGGGCAGGAGATACGCAGTATTTT. This translates into CASSLGAGDTQYF.

CDR3 nucleotide sequence: TGTGCCAGCAGCAAGGGACAGGGTCGGGTGAACACTGAAGCTTTCTTT. Protein product: CASSKGQGRVNTEAFF. The chain carries TRBV5-4 and TRBJ1-1, with 9 bases aligning to TRBD1. Losses at the gene ends were 4 bases for V and 0 bases for J; bases not matched to a gene: 7. The CDR3 sequence is 16 residues long. Germline CDR1 and CDR2: SGHNT and YYREEE (reference sequence).

The chain couples TRBV13 to TRBJ1-3; no reliable D call. With 5 bases removed from V and 2 bases from J, the gap between germline ends came to 7 bases. Germline V gene sequence: CDR1 PRHDT, CDR2 FYEKMQ (reference sequence). CDR3 size: 13 residues. CDR3 nucleotides: TGTGCCAGCAGCCCGGGTCCTGGAAACACCATATATTTT. It is translated as CASSPGPGNTIYF.

The sample holds a few counts of this clone. The V gene is TRBV28, the J gene TRBJ2-7; maybe TRBD1 (5 bases). Trimming stripped 2 bases from V and 2 bases from J, with 10 bases between. CDR1 and CDR2 (germline): MDHEN, SYDVKM. The CDR3 consists of 14 residues. For the CDR3, the DNA is TGTGCCAGCAGTTTAGTTGGCAGGGCCTACGAGCAGTACTTC. Translated, it gives CASSLVGRAYEQYF.

Comments on this clone: Additional DNA sequences in this sample encode the identical CDR3. This chain joins TRBV19 and TRBJ1-1; D is ambiguous. CDR1 LNHDA and CDR2 SQIVND come from the germline V gene (reference sequence). The CDR3 covers 13 residues. V lost 3 bases, J lost 1 base, and 6 bases lay in between. The CDR3 loop is CASSIRGNTEAFF. The CDR3 bases are TGTGCCAGTAGTATTCGAGGGAACACTGAAGCTTTCTTT.

The V and J genes are TRBV4-1 and TRBJ2-1, with 9 bases lining up with TRBD2. The germline gives CDR1 MGHRA, CDR2 YSYEKL. The CDR3 consists of 17 residues. V dropped 1 base and J dropped 8; count of bases not matched to a gene: 12. The CDR3 nucleotides are TGCGCCAGCAGCCAAGGAGAGTGGCGGGGGGGACGATATGAGCAGTTCTTC. It translates to CASSQGEWRGGRYEQFF.

V gene TRBV7-8 combines with J gene TRBJ2-5; 10 bases are a match to TRBD1. The CDR3 consists of 15 residues. In germline, CDR1 is SGHVS, CDR2 FQNEAQ. The trim removed 4 bases at V and 1 base at J, leaving 3 bases unmatched. The CDR3 is CASSSGQGTQETQYF. DNA for the CDR3: TGTGCCAGCAGCTCGGGACAGGGGACCCAAGAGACCCAGTACTTC.

The V call is TRBV4-1, the J call TRBJ2-3, with 9 nucleotides matching TRBD1. V gave up 1 base and J gave up 2 bases; unmatched junction bases: 7. From germline, CDR1 is MGHRA and CDR2 YSYEKL. The CDR3 spans 17 residues. The CDR3 sequence is CASSQVLRDRVTDTQYF. CDR3 bases: TGCGCCAGCAGCCAAGTCCTCCGGGACAGGGTCACAGATACGCAGTATTTT.

The sample holds one count of this clone. The chain links TRBV23-1 to TRBJ2-7; a weak D match, TRBD2 (5 bases). TRBV23-1 is an ORF, and what it does is uncertain. Trimming left V 8 bases short and J 6 bases short, with 23 bases between. The CDR3 covers 15 residues. As DNA, the CDR3 is TGCGCCAGCGGACCGATCGGGATAAGGCCGTCCGAGCAGTACTTC. Translation gives CASGPIGIRPSEQYF.

The chain links TRBV5-1 to TRBJ2-5; tentatively, D is TRBD2 (5 bases). Germline lookup yields CDR1 SGHRS and CDR2 YFSETQ. This CDR3 is 13 amino acids long. V lost 7 bases and J 2 bases, leaving 12 bases between the germline ends. The CDR3 DNA sequence: TGCGCCAGCTGCGGGCAAGTACAAGAGACCCAGTACTTC. The encoded protein is CASCGQVQETQYF.

The chain has TRBV29-1 and TRBJ1-2; D is uncertain. With 2 bases removed from V and 5 bases from J, the gap between germline ends came to 12 bases. The CDR3 extends over 13 amino acids. Germline V lookup: CDR1 SQVTM, CDR2 ANQGSEA. CDR3 coding DNA: TGCAGCGTTGAATTGGGCATTCGATATGGCTACACCTTC. It is translated as CSVELGIRYGYTF.

V is TRBV29-1 and J is TRBJ1-2; 8 bases align to TRBD1. Germline V gives CDR1 SQVTM, CDR2 ANQGSEA. V was pared by 7 bases and J by 2 bases, with 6 bases of the junction left unmatched. There are 13 residues in the CDR3. The CDR3 reads CSARTGSNYGYTF. The CDR3 nucleotides read TGCAGCGCCAGGACAGGGTCAAACTATGGCTACACCTTC. Variable domain in full (rest from reference TRBV29-1 and TRBJ1-2): SAVISQKPSRDICQRGTSLTIQCQVDSQVTMMFWYRQQPGQSLTLIATANQGSEATYESGFVIDKFPISRPNLTFSTLTVSNMSPEDSSIYLCSARTGSNYGYTFGSGTRLTVV.

The chain's CDR3 is CASRRDSSGANVLTF. The CDR3 DNA follows: TGTGCCAGCAGACGCGACAGCTCTGGGGCCAACGTCCTGACTTTC. V gene TRBV2 combines with J gene TRBJ2-6, with D perhaps matching TRBD1 (5 bases). CDR3 length: 15 residues. Trimming cost V 6 bases and J 0 bases, with 9 bases left between them. Per germline, CDR1 SNHLY and CDR2 FYNNEI. Full variable domain (remainder filled in from reference TRBV2 and TRBJ2-6): EPEVTQTPSHQVTQMGQEVILRCVPISNHLYFYWYRQILGQKVEFLVSFYNNEISEKSEIFDDQFSVERPDGSNFTLKIRSTKLEDSAMYFCASRRDSSGANVLTFGAGSRLTVL.

This clone was seen a handful of times. The chain is built from TRBV9 and TRBJ1-3; D unresolved. Trimming took 6 bases from V and 0 from J, leaving 16 bases between them. Germline-derived CDR1 and CDR2 are SGDLS and YYNGEE. The CDR3 length is 16 residues. CDR3 sequence (DNA): TGTGCCAGCACCGAGGGTACCGTTATCTCTGGAAACACCATATATTTT. Protein sequence: CASTEGTVISGNTIYF.